The T cell receptor (beta chain) described here comes from a study of cytomegalovirus exposure and HLA in healthy donors. Whole-study context: The same platform was used for the 100 to 150 validation repertoires and the 500 to 700 first-cohort repertoires, a later analysis reported. Findings of the study overall: Rare TCR sequences predominated, though certain public TCRs were found in many donors.

As for this clone: Its antigen remains unidentified.

Germline-derived CDR1 and CDR2 are GTSNPN and SVGIG (reference sequence). The CDR3 totals 15 residues. J gave up 0 bases and V 5 bases, and 9 bases lay outside the gene matches. Separation from the roughly 670-subject first cohort characterized the roughly 110-subject validation cohort, to which the donors belonged. Here immunoSEQ multiplex PCR was the method, and the copy in TCRdb shows in-frame clones only, minus some. The table records 150,000 to 200,000 clones, more than 75% of them present only once. The rearrangement joins TRBV30 to TRBJ2-7, with TRBD1 identical over 8 bases. The sequencing input was PBMCs. This clonotype was obtained from a woman between 18 and 29 years old in good health and CMV-seronegative. The CDR3 sequence: CAWVDQTGASYEQYF. The DNA of the CDR3 is TGTGCCTGGGTTGACCAGACAGGGGCCTCCTACGAGCAGTACTTC.